This record covers a single TCR beta chain. It lacks a known antigen. One base away there is no much larger clone; base qualities are not given. Genomic DNA served as template for TCR beta VDJ combination and CDR3 sequence profiling. TCR repertoire sequencing was run on an Illumina HiSeq 2000. The published analysis was carried out like this. TRBV/TRBJ rearrangement plots, CDR3 size and DJ length profiles, and Simpson's diversity index were used to evaluate the repertoires. The most abundant DNA sequence in the deep sequencing data was defined as the immunodominant clone. CDR3 amino acid sequences were screened for sharing across subjects and compared with published repertoires and the VDJdb database. TCRdb reprocessing: public reads trimmed at Q25 with fastp, clones called with MiXCR, in-frame beta chains kept. Rows with one shared CDR3 protein collapse into an entry with the most common genes and DNA. Here the V and J calls rest on TCRdb's processing, not on the authors' analysis. A total of 200,000 to 250,000 distinct CDR3 sequences appear in this sample, roughly 53% of them only once. The top ten clonotypes cover less than 20% of the sample.

V drops 3 bases and J drops 8 bases, leaving 14 bases in between. The germline V gene yields SGDLS for CDR1 and YYNGEE for CDR2. Counted from cysteine to phenylalanine, this CDR3 has 13 amino acids. Only the CDR3 portion is preserved as DNA: 39 bases, with reading frame beginning at the first base. This sample was included in a study of CD8+CD57+ T cells in acquired aplastic anemia (dated by TCRdb to 2016 to 2018). Background for the entire study: Extracted DNA from sorted CD4+ and CD8+ cells averaged approximately 3 ug, ranging from roughly 0.19 to 27.4 ug. A CD8+CD57+ expansion meant a frequency higher than the mean frequency seen in healthy subjects. The paper's findings and limits, for the study overall: Twenty-nine CD8+ CDR3 sequences were found in both patients and controls but appeared to be highly expressed in patients and within the immunodominant clones of the patients. Between patients and healthy controls, no significant difference in CD8+ Simpson's diversity was found (P=0.060).

Expansion of CD8+CD57+ cells had been shown by flow cytometry in the patients chosen for sequencing. Severe acquired aplastic anemia was diagnosed in all patients according to International Study of Aplastic Anemia and Agranulocytosis and Camitta criteria. Patients had received no therapy at the time of blood sampling. In the study, sorted CD4+ and CD8+ blood T cells from patients with severe aplastic anemia and from healthy subjects underwent deep sequencing of TCR repertoires. Patients were enrolled under clinicaltrials.gov protocols 00001620, 01623167, 00001397, 00071045, 00081523 and 00961064 in the USA. Ficoll-Paque density gradient centrifugation was used to isolate peripheral blood mononuclear cells. Before DNA extraction, CD4+ and CD8+ T cells were sorted with FACS or magnetic beads.

The rearranged segments are TRBV9 and TRBJ1-1; TRBD1 is perhaps the D gene, given 5 matching bases. This clonotype was sampled from a human donor with aplastic anemia. Sequencing used sorted CD4+, CD8+, or CD8+CD57+ T cells (not recorded which) from PBMCs. The CDR3 protein is CASSAWQGEEAFF. The sequence in DNA is TGTGCCAGCAGCGCATGGCAGGGAGAGGAAGCTTTCTTT.